The 16 T cell receptor beta chains given below trace back to one sample, sequenced in a study of early T cells in non-severe SARS-CoV-2 infection. MiXCR, applied by TCRdb to the 5' RACE reads, yields one record per CDR3 protein. The table lists about 52,000 distinct CDR3 sequences, approximately 8.4% of them singletons, with approximately 4% in the top ten. Material for sequencing was whole blood. The receptors shown here come from an adult who was a healthcare worker with PCR-confirmed SARS-CoV-2 infection or an uninfected control (not recorded which).

A few counts support this clonotype. The V gene is TRBV20-1, the J gene TRBJ2-1, with TRBD1 identical over 8 bases. Germline loops: CDR1 DFQATT, CDR2 SNEGSKA (reference sequence). The V gene end was trimmed by 3 bases and the J gene end by 6 bases; junction bases not matched to a gene: 7. The length of the CDR3 is 14 residues. CDR3 DNA: TGCAGTGCTAGTCGGCAGGGGGCCGGCAATGAGCAGTTCTTC. Encoded protein: CSASRQGAGNEQFF.

This chain links TRBV20-1 with TRBJ2-3; D might be TRBD1 or TRBD2, each matching 6 bases. Trimming removed 8 bases at V and 2 bases at J, with 17 bases between. The CDR3 sequence is 14 residues long. The germline V gene encodes CDR1 DFQATT and CDR2 SNEGSKA (reference sequence). CDR3 loop: CSTRSGAATDTQYF. The DNA of the CDR3 is TGCAGTACAAGATCGGGGGCCGCCACAGATACGCAGTATTTT.

This clonotype has a count of ten or more. The chain couples TRBV18 to TRBJ1-1; D is unclear. The CDR3 is 14 amino acids. V lost 2 bases, J lost 4 bases, and 11 bases lay in between. The germline CDR1 and CDR2 sequences are KGHSH and LQKENI. This chain's CDR3 is CASSPVAVGTEAFF. The DNA of the CDR3 is TGTGCCAGCTCACCAGTAGCAGTGGGCACTGAAGCTTTCTTT.

The gene calls are TRBV9 and TRBJ2-3; TRBD2 matches 9 bases. CDR1 and CDR2 from the germline V gene are SGDLS and YYNGEE. The CDR3 loop spans 17 amino acids. J was trimmed by 0 bases and V by 6 bases; bases with no gene match: 11. DNA of the CDR3: TGTGCCAGCACCCTAGGCGGGGGGGAGTCTAGCACAGATACGCAGTATTTT. Translated: CASTLGGGESSTDTQYF.

This clonotype was recorded many times. The J gene is TRBJ2-1, the V gene TRBV29-1, with D perhaps TRBD1 (7 bases). There are 13 residues in the CDR3. The V end lost 2 bases, the J end lost 9 bases, and 14 bases lay between the germline ends. The germline gives CDR1 SQVTM, CDR2 ANQGSEA. The DNA of the CDR3 is TGCAGCGTTGAAACCGGGCAGGGGGGTGAGCAGTTCTTC. Its translation: CSVETGQGGEQFF.

This clonotype was counted ten times or more. The chain carries TRBV7-8 and TRBJ2-7; D gene ambiguous. Trimming removed 1 base at V and 3 bases at J, with 13 bases between. CDR3 length equals 15 residues. From germline, CDR1 is SGHVS and CDR2 FQNEAQ. Written as DNA, the CDR3 is TGTGCCAGCAGCTTAGACCCCTCCACCCTCTACGAGCAGTACTTC. The encoded protein is CASSLDPSTLYEQYF.

This clonotype came up many times. J is TRBJ2-5 and V is TRBV20-1; D is unresolved. Germline CDR1 DFQATT, CDR2 SNEGSKA (reference sequence). The CDR3 sequence is 14 residues long. Trimming cost V 0 bases and J 4 bases, with 12 bases left between them. CDR3 protein: CSARDLIGRETQYF. In DNA form, the CDR3 reads TGCAGTGCTAGAGATCTGATTGGGCGAGAGACCCAGTACTTC.

This clonotype was recorded at least ten times. The V call is TRBV6-5, the J call TRBJ2-7, with 9 bases lining up with TRBD2. The CDR3 sequence is 14 residues long. V lost 2 bases to trimming and J lost 2 bases; unmatched junction nucleotides: 1. In germline, CDR1 is MNHEY, CDR2 SVGAGI. CDR3 bases: TGTGCCAGCAGTTACGTAGCGGGAGCCTACGAGCAGTACTTC. Amino acids: CASSYVAGAYEQYF.

Many counts were recorded for this clonotype. The rearrangement joins TRBV15 to TRBJ2-1; D might be TRBD2 (6 bases). This CDR3 region has 15 residues. The V gene lost 0 bases and the J gene lost 5 bases, with 11 bases spanning the gap. Germline V lookup: CDR1 LNHNV, CDR2 YYDKDF (reference sequence). The DNA of the CDR3 is TGTGCCACCAGCAGAGATCGATTAGCGGACAATGAGCAGTTCTTC. Its translation is CATSRDRLADNEQFF. Complete variable domain (other parts from reference TRBV15 and TRBJ2-1): DAMVIQNPRYQVTQFGKPVTLSCSQTLNHNVMYWYQQKSSQAPKLLFHYYDKDFNNEADTPDNFQSRRPNTSFCFLDIRSPGLGDTAMYLCATSRDRLADNEQFFGPGTRLTVL.

As regards this clonotype: The germline gene is not matched at one end of the junction; a read error may be the cause. J is TRBJ2-3 and V is TRBV7-7, with 9 positions matching TRBD2. The germline V gene has CDR1 SSHAT and CDR2 FNYEAQ (reference sequence). CDR3 length: 15 amino acids. CDR3 sequence (DNA): TGTGCTAGCAGCTTAGAAGCGGGAGGTACAGATACGCAGTATTTT. As protein: CASSLEAGGTDTQYF.

CDR3: CASSLGTSATGELFF. The DNA for the CDR3 is TGCGCCAGCAGCTTAGGGACTTCTGCCACCGGGGAGCTGTTTTTT. The chain has TRBV5-1 and TRBJ2-2; D is perhaps TRBD2 (6 bases). Trimming removed 2 bases at V and 4 bases at J, with 12 bases between. The CDR3 contains 15 residues. Germline CDR1 SGHRS, CDR2 YFSETQ. The full variable domain, its missing parts supplied by reference TRBV5-1 and TRBJ2-2, is KAGVTQTPRYLIKTRGQQVTLSCSPISGHRSVSWYQQTPGQGLQFLFEYFSETQRNKGNFPGRFSGRQFSNSRSEMNVSTLELGDSALYLCASSLGTSATGELFFGEGSRLTVL.

This clonotype occurred many times. The V gene is TRBV20-1, the J gene TRBJ2-1; no clear D gene. V shed 3 bases and J shed 4 bases, with 7 bases lying between them. Germline V gene sequence: CDR1 DFQATT, CDR2 SNEGSKA (reference sequence). The CDR3 contains 12 residues. The CDR3: CSARSQYNEQFF. In nucleotides, the CDR3 is TGCAGTGCTAGGTCGCAGTACAATGAGCAGTTCTTC.

This clonotype turned up a few times. This sequence joins TRBV20-1 and TRBJ2-2; 9 bases align to TRBD1. The CDR3 totals 13 residues. Germline CDR1 and CDR2: DFQATT and SNEGSKA (reference sequence). Here the CDR3 reads CTAGQGAGGELFF. The CDR3 DNA sequence: TGCACGGCGGGACAGGGAGCCGGCGGGGAGCTGTTTTTT.

This chain connects TRBV3-1 to TRBJ2-3; D is perhaps TRBD2 (5 bases). The germline V gene has CDR1 LGHDT and CDR2 YNNKEL (reference sequence). Trimming took 5 bases from V and 4 from J, leaving 19 bases between them. The CDR3 runs 16 residues. Here the CDR3 reads CASSTPGFRGADTQYF. CDR3 DNA: TGTGCCAGCAGCACCCCGGGGTTCCGTGGCGCAGATACGCAGTATTTT.

This clonotype appeared many times. V is TRBV7-2 and J is TRBJ2-1; D unresolved. This CDR3 contains 14 residues. From germline, CDR1 is SGHTA and CDR2 FQGNSA. V was pared by 1 base and J by 7 bases, with 11 bases between. The CDR3 region has the DNA TGTGCCAGCAGCTTAGGAACTCGAGCGAATGAGCAGTTCTTC. It yields the protein CASSLGTRANEQFF.

The V gene is TRBV28, the J gene TRBJ2-7; the D is unclear. V lost 5 bases and J lost 3, with 8 bases in between. Germline V lookup: CDR1 MDHEN, CDR2 SYDVKM. CDR3 size: 12 residues. CDR3 sequence reads: CASSPDYYEQYF. The CDR3 DNA is TGTGCCAGCAGTCCGGATTACTACGAGCAGTACTTC.